Listed below are T cell receptor beta chains from one sample, sequenced in a study of identifying expanded T cells in peripheral blood. The repertoire was sequenced with immunoSEQ multiplex PCR; TCRdb's copy has only in-frame clones and lacks some. The sample has about 63,000 clones, approximately 83% seen once. Source material: blood. The source of these receptors is a person aged 18 to 70 in good health. Each CDR3 is given with its conserved first and last residue. The D gene is left open where the match is weak. Not all rows give a size; the values are once, few, many and, for expanded clones, a class.

>TRBD2|NA|TRBJ2-5|TRBV5-6
TGTGCCAGCAGCTTGAGGGCGGGAGTAGTGGAGACCCAGTACTTC
CASSLRAGVVETQYF
>TRBD2|NA|TRBJ2-5|TRBV7-9
TGTGCCAGCAGCTTAGGACTAGCGGGAGCTGCGACCCAGTACTTC
CASSLGLAGAATQYF
>TRBD2|NA|TRBJ2-3|TRBV6-5
TGTGCCAGCAGGCCCGGGGGGGCATATACGCAGTATTTT
CASRPGGAYTQYF
>TRBD1|NA|TRBJ1-2|TRBV6-5
TGTGCCAGCAGTTTCGGACAGGGGGCGGATGGCTACACCTTC
CASSFGQGADGYTF
>NA|NA|TRBJ1-2|TRBV2
TGTGCCAGCAGTTGGGACGTCGGTTATGGCTACACCTTC
CASSWDVGYGYTF
>NA|NA|TRBJ1-2|TRBV9
TGTGCCAGCAGCGTAGAACAGAACTATGGCTACACCTTC
CASSVEQNYGYTF
>NA|NA|TRBJ1-5|TRBV19
TGTGCCAGTAGTATGCTTCCGACGACTACTAGCAATCAGCCCCAGCATTTT
CASSMLPTTTSNQPQHF
>NA|NA|TRBJ2-3|TRBV7-9
TGTGCCAGCAGCCGAGGGGGAACATCAGATACGCAGTATTTT
CASSRGGTSDTQYF
>NA|NA|TRBJ2-7|TRBV6-6
TGTGCCAGCAGCCGGGAAATCCACGAGCAGTACTTC
CASSREIHEQYF
>NA|once|TRBJ2-7|TRBV2
TGTGCCAGCAGCGACCGCGGCTACGAGCAGTACTTC
CASSDRGYEQYF
>NA|once|TRBJ2-1|TRBV5-5
TGTGCCAGCAGCCCCGTCCGCTCTCAGTGGTTCTTC
CASSPVRSQWFF
>NA|once|TRBJ2-5|TRBV2
TGTGCCAGCTGGGTTTCGGGGCAGGTCAACCAAGAGACCCAGTACTTC
CASWVSGQVNQETQYF
>NA|few|TRBJ1-2|TRBV12-5
TGTGCTAGTGGTTCCCACATTAACTATGGCTACACCTTC
CASGSHINYGYTF
>TRBD1|NA|TRBJ1-6|TRBV5-4
TGTGCCAGCAGCCTTCACACTCCGGGACAGATCTCCTATAATTCACCCCTCCACTTT
CASSLHTPGQISYNSPLHF
>TRBD1|NA|TRBJ2-6|TRBV10-3
TGTGCCATAAATCCGAAGCAGGGGGCCCTCCGCTCTGGGGCCAACGTCCTGACTTTC
CAINPKQGALRSGANVLTF
>NA|NA|TRBJ1-3|TRBV6-1
TGTGCCAGCAGTGAAAGGTGGGCAGTCACTTCCTCTGGAAACACCATATATTTT
CASSERWAVTSSGNTIYF
>NA|NA|TRBJ2-7|TRBV30
TGTGCCTGGAGTGGAGATTACGAGCAGTACTTC
CAWSGDYEQYF